This T cell receptor beta chain was identified in a study of Ad26.COV2.S vaccination and SARS-CoV-2 variants. Overall study: By the intramuscular route, Ad26.COV2.S was given once, or twice 56 days apart. Study results and limitations: Vaccine recipients surpassed placebo recipients in spike-specific TCR breadth. TCR breadth and depth estimates may have understated total T cell responses.

The ends were cut back, 0 bases at V and 0 bases at J, with 12 bases in the middle. CDR3 length: 16 residues. Per germline, CDR1 MNHEY and CDR2 SVGAGI. The treatment was: roughly 19 received Ad26.COV2.S at low or high dose, single or two shots; 5 received placebo; per-sample allocation not given. The investigators took samples on day 63 after the first vaccine or placebo injection. This Boston cohort included adults aged 18-55 years. Comment on this clone: Its antigen remains unidentified.

TCRdb's table, derived via immunoSEQ multiplex PCR, lists solely in-frame clones and lacks some. The table shows 250,000 to 300,000 clones, with around 87% occurring only once. This receptor was obtained from a person aged 18-60 years who received the Ad26.COV2.S COVID-19 vaccine or a placebo. This specimen was peripheral blood, taken in a trial of Ad26.COV2.S vaccine versus placebo. The rearrangement uses TRBV6-5 and TRBJ2-7; D is possibly TRBD2 (5 bases). The CDR3 protein is CASSYSQRGFSYEQYF. In nucleotides, the CDR3 is TGTGCCAGCAGTTACTCACAGAGAGGGTTCTCCTACGAGCAGTACTTC.